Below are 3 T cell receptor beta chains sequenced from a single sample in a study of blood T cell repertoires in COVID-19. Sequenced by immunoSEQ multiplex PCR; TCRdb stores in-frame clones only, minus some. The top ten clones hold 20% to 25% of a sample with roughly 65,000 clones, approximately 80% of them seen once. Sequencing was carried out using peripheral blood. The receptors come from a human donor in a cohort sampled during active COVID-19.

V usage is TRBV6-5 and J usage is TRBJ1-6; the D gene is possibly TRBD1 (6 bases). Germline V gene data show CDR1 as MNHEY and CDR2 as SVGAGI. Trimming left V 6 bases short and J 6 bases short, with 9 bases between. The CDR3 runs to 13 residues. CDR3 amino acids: CASSGTSNSPLHF. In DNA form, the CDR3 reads TGTGCCAGCAGCGGGACATCTAATTCACCCCTCCACTTT.

CDR3 loop: CASSPGQGAEAFF. The CDR3 DNA reads TGTGCCAGCTCACCGGGACAGGGGGCTGAAGCTTTCTTT. The genes are TRBV18 and TRBJ1-1; 11 bases are a match to TRBD1. The V segment lost 3 bases and the J segment 6 bases; nucleotides outside the gene matches: 0. The CDR3 runs to 13 residues. CDR1 is KGHSH, CDR2 LQKENI, per germline.

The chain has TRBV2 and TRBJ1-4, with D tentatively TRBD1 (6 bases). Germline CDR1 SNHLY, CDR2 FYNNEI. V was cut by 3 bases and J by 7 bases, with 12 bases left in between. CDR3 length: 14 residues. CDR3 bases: TGTGCCAGCAGTGATACTGGGGGCAGTGAAAAACTGTTTTTT. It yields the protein CASSDTGGSEKLFF.